This T cell receptor beta chain was identified during a study of molecular identifiers for immune sequencing clone quantification. This clonotype showed up many times. Previously reported methods and listed TCR primers produced the bulk TCR libraries. TCRdb ran MiXCR on the PCR reads and lists one entry per CDR3 protein. The sample includes 550,000 to 750,000 distinct CDR3 sequences, approximately 20% of them seen just once. The CDR3 has 15 amino acids. V gave up 0 bases and J gave up 2 bases, with 11 bases separating them. From germline, CDR1 is MGHRA and CDR2 YSYEKL. Material for sequencing was naive CD8+ T cells from blood, with Jurkat cell RNA spiked in. Subset indicated: FACS-sorted CD8+CD4-CCR7+CD45RA+ naive T cells. This TCR came from a human donor in good health. Some libraries in this study had Jurkat cell RNA spiked in. This sequence joins TRBV4-1 and TRBJ2-7; the D is unclear. CDR3 nucleotide sequence: TGCGCCAGCAGCCAAGAATGGCACAGACCCTACGAGCAGTACTTC. Protein product: CASSQEWHRPYEQYF.